This T cell receptor beta chain is drawn from a study of T-cell memory formation after mild COVID-19. This CDR3 comprises 16 residues. Germline V lookup: CDR1 SGHVS, CDR2 FNYEAQ. The V end was cut by 2 bases, the J end by 1 base, with 11 bases between. TCRdb redid the calling of the 5' RACE reads with MiXCR, one entry per CDR3 protein. Of 350,000 to 450,000 distinct CDR3 sequences in the sample, 20% to 25% are singletons; the top ten hold around 9.5%. Sequencing was done on a sample of PBMCs or a T cell subset sorted from them (not recorded which). The V call is TRBV7-6, the J call TRBJ2-2, with D possibly being TRBD2 (6 bases). This receptor was obtained from an adult woman who had mild COVID-19 (a few samples of this study predate the infection). Cell type and time point are not known. The CDR3 region is CASSLYGGMNTGELFF. The CDR3 DNA sequence: TGTGCCAGCAGCTTATATGGGGGGATGAACACCGGGGAGCTGTTTTTT.